The TCR beta chain under discussion was sequenced for a study of blood T cell repertoires in COVID-19. Study overall: From the United States, Italy and Spain came samples of acute and convalescent COVID-19. T cells, B-cell-depleted T cells, or PBMCs supplied cDNA or gDNA.

Per the original methods: By means of reference gene primer amplification, nucleated cell counts were estimated. Profiled with immunoSEQ multiplex PCR; TCRdb holds only in-frame clones, not every one. The DNA gave D and trimming, while V, J and clone size come from that table. The sample has around 120,000 clones; under 95% are singletons. The CDR3 spans 15 residues. Per the germline V gene, CDR1 is SGHRS and CDR2 is YFSETQ. With 4 bases removed from V and 3 bases from J, the gap between germline ends came to 16 bases. The J gene is TRBJ1-2, the V gene TRBV5-1; D unclear. The sequenced material came from peripheral blood. The clonotype comes from a man between 45 and 60 years old with active COVID-19. The CDR3 reads CASSQNIGGHYGYTF. CDR3 sequence (DNA): TGCGCCAGCAGCCAGAACATTGGAGGCCACTATGGCTACACCTTC.